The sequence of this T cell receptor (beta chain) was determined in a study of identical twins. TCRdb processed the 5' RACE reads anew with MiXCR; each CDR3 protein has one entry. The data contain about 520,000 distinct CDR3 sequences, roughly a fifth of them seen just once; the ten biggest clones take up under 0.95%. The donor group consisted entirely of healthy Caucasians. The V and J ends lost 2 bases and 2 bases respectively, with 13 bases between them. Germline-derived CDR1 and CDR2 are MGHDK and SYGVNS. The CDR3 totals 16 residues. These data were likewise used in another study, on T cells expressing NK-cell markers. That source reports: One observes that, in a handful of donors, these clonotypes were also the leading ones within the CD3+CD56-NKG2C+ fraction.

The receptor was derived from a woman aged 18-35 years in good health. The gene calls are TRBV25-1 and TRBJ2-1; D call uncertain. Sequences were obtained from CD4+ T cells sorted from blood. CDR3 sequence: CASSETPNPPYNEQFF. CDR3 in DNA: TGTGCCAGCAGTGAAACCCCCAACCCCCCCTACAATGAGCAGTTCTTC.